The clone carrying this T cell receptor (beta chain) has only a few counts. One base away lies a much larger clone, so this may be a sequencing read error. TCR beta CDR3 region amplification was performed from RNA transcripts. The TCR CDR3 was amplified in a first-round RT-PCR using the HTBI primer set. Via MiXCR, TCRdb re-called the multiplex PCR reads, giving one row per CDR3 protein. The sample lists about 500,000 distinct CDR3 sequences, 15% to 20% seen once, with about 29% in the top ten. Ophthalmopathy in the patients scored at least 3 on Clinical Activity Score and at least 4 on NOSPECS grade, lasting under 3 months. The data were obtained in a study of T cells in Graves' hyperthyroidism and ophthalmopathy. This CDR3 spans 17 amino acids. CDR1 is SGHAT and CDR2 is FQDESV in the germline V gene (reference sequence).

J is TRBJ1-1 and V is TRBV11-1, with a weak D call TRBD1 (5 bases). This receptor was taken from a woman aged 25-40 years with Graves' ophthalmopathy. Sequencing input: blood. In DNA, the CDR3 is TGTGCCGGCAGCTTAGCGAAATTGGGGCAGCTGAACACTGAAGCTTTCTTT. This codes for CAGSLAKLGQLNTEAFF.